A selection of T cell receptor beta chains follows, all from one sample in a study of blood T cell repertoires in COVID-19. The repertoire was sequenced with immunoSEQ multiplex PCR; TCRdb's copy has only in-frame clones and lacks some. The table lists 40,000 to 60,000 clones, 70% to 90% of them singletons. What was sequenced was peripheral blood. Receptors originate from a woman between 55 and 75 years old with acute or convalescent COVID-19. Both conserved end residues are part of each CDR3. Each record gives: V gene, J gene, D gene, CDR3 length, clone size, CDR3 protein, CDR3 DNA. The D gene is left open where the match is weak. Not all rows give a size; the values are once, few, many and, for expanded clones, a class.

v_call: TRBV6-2/TRBV6-3
j_call: TRBJ1-2
d_call: -
cdr3_length: 12
clone_size: few
cdr3_aa: CASSYPSYGYTF
cdr3_nt: TGTGCCAGCAGTTACCCCTCCTATGGCTACACCTTC

v_call: TRBV10-1
j_call: TRBJ1-1
d_call: TRBD1
cdr3_length: 13
clone_size: -
cdr3_aa: CASSEHRGTQAFF
cdr3_nt: TGCGCCAGCAGTGAGCACAGGGGGACTCAAGCTTTCTTT

v_call: TRBV10-3
j_call: TRBJ1-1
d_call: -
cdr3_length: 14
clone_size: -
cdr3_aa: CAISQGRWETEAFF
cdr3_nt: TGTGCCATCAGTCAGGGGCGTTGGGAAACTGAAGCTTTCTTT

v_call: TRBV23-1
j_call: TRBJ2-2
d_call: -
cdr3_length: 12
clone_size: -
cdr3_aa: CASSYRGGELFF
cdr3_nt: TGCGCCAGCAGTTATAGGGGAGGGGAGCTGTTTTTT

v_call: TRBV3-1/TRBV3-2
j_call: TRBJ2-3
d_call: TRBD2
cdr3_length: 18
clone_size: -
cdr3_aa: CASSQDRLAGGPSDTQYF
cdr3_nt: TGTGCCAGCAGCCAAGATCGGCTAGCGGGGGGGCCGTCTGATACGCAGTATTTT

v_call: TRBV5-1
j_call: TRBJ1-4
d_call: -
cdr3_length: 15
clone_size: few
cdr3_aa: CASSLAPGVNEKLFF
cdr3_nt: TGCGCCAGCAGCTTGGCCCCCGGAGTTAATGAAAAACTGTTTTTT

v_call: TRBV12-3/TRBV12-4
j_call: TRBJ2-5
d_call: -
cdr3_length: 12
clone_size: -
cdr3_aa: CASSLTSETQYF
cdr3_nt: TGTGCCAGCAGTTTAACTAGCGAGACCCAGTACTTC

v_call: TRBV5-1
j_call: TRBJ2-2
d_call: TRBD2
cdr3_length: 16
clone_size: -
cdr3_aa: CASSSPGQGGAGELFF
cdr3_nt: TGCGCCAGCAGCTCACCCGGGCAGGGAGGGGCCGGGGAGCTGTTTTTT

v_call: TRBV2
j_call: TRBJ2-5
d_call: -
cdr3_length: 13
clone_size: few
cdr3_aa: CASSEVSRGTQYF
cdr3_nt: TGTGCCAGCAGTGAAGTCTCCAGGGGGACCCAGTACTTC

v_call: TRBV18
j_call: TRBJ1-3
d_call: -
cdr3_length: 16
clone_size: -
cdr3_aa: CASSRSLTEAGNTIYF
cdr3_nt: TGTGCCAGCTCCCGGAGTTTGACAGAGGCTGGAAACACCATATATTTT

v_call: TRBV9
j_call: TRBJ1-3
d_call: -
cdr3_length: 16
clone_size: once
cdr3_aa: CASSVDGSDSGNTIYF
cdr3_nt: TGTGCCAGCAGCGTAGATGGCAGTGACTCTGGAAACACCATATATTTT

v_call: TRBV7-9
j_call: TRBJ1-4
d_call: -
cdr3_length: 16
clone_size: -
cdr3_aa: CASSSLTGVVPEKLFF
cdr3_nt: TGTGCCAGCAGCTCCCTGACAGGTGTAGTTCCTGAAAAACTGTTTTTT

v_call: TRBV21-1
j_call: TRBJ2-7
d_call: -
cdr3_length: 15
clone_size: -
cdr3_aa: CASSPQGQGGYEQYF
cdr3_nt: TGTGCCAGCAGCCCCCAGGGACAGGGGGGCTACGAGCAGTACTTC

v_call: TRBV6-5
j_call: TRBJ1-1
d_call: -
cdr3_length: 15
clone_size: -
cdr3_aa: CASSYSSPQGSEAFF
cdr3_nt: TGTGCCAGCAGTTACTCGTCACCCCAGGGGTCTGAAGCTTTCTTT

v_call: TRBV5-6
j_call: TRBJ1-2
d_call: -
cdr3_length: 14
clone_size: once
cdr3_aa: CASRDTVTNYGYTF
cdr3_nt: TGTGCCAGCAGGGACACCGTTACTAACTATGGCTACACCTTC

v_call: TRBV7-9
j_call: TRBJ1-1
d_call: -
cdr3_length: 13
clone_size: -
cdr3_aa: CASSPLSPRNSVF
cdr3_nt: TGTGCCAGCAGCCCCCTTTCTCCCCGTAACTCGGTGTTT

v_call: TRBV7-9
j_call: TRBJ2-1
d_call: TRBD1
cdr3_length: 15
clone_size: -
cdr3_aa: CASSFRDRGYNEQFF
cdr3_nt: TGTGCCAGCAGCTTCCGGGACAGGGGGTACAATGAGCAGTTCTTC

v_call: TRBV30
j_call: TRBJ2-3
d_call: TRBD2
cdr3_length: 18
clone_size: -
cdr3_aa: CAWSGVRTSGRRTDTQYF
cdr3_nt: TGTGCCTGGAGTGGCGTTCGGACTAGCGGGAGAAGAACAGATACGCAGTATTTT

v_call: TRBV5-5
j_call: TRBJ1-2
d_call: -
cdr3_length: 17
clone_size: -
cdr3_aa: CASSLVPLTATNYGYTF
cdr3_nt: TGTGCCAGCAGCTTGGTCCCCCTTACAGCAACTAACTATGGCTACACCTTC

v_call: TRBV7-6
j_call: TRBJ2-2
d_call: -
cdr3_length: 17
clone_size: -
cdr3_aa: CASSPASGQMNSGELFF
cdr3_nt: TGTGCCAGCAGCCCCGCCTCAGGACAGATGAACTCCGGGGAGCTGTTTTTT

v_call: TRBV21-1
j_call: TRBJ2-7
d_call: -
cdr3_length: 12
clone_size: -
cdr3_aa: CAAGFSTYEQYF
cdr3_nt: TGTGCCGCGGGGTTTTCTACCTACGAGCAGTACTTC

v_call: TRBV23-1
j_call: TRBJ1-3
d_call: -
cdr3_length: 16
clone_size: -
cdr3_aa: CASSQSTREGGNTIYF
cdr3_nt: TGCGCCAGCAGTCAATCGACTAGGGAAGGTGGAAACACCATATATTTT

v_call: TRBV4-1
j_call: TRBJ1-4
d_call: -
cdr3_length: 16
clone_size: -
cdr3_aa: CASSQDPSGGPAKLFF
cdr3_nt: TGCGCCAGCAGCCAAGATCCGTCTGGAGGGCCAGCGAAACTGTTTTTT

v_call: TRBV6-7
j_call: TRBJ2-7
d_call: -
cdr3_length: 13
clone_size: -
cdr3_aa: CASRLGHPYEQYF
cdr3_nt: TGTGCCAGCAGGCTTGGACACCCCTACGAGCAGTACTTC

v_call: TRBV6-5
j_call: TRBJ1-5
d_call: -
cdr3_length: 14
clone_size: -
cdr3_aa: CASSSGGGYQPQHF
cdr3_nt: TGTGCCAGCAGCTCGGGAGGGGGGTATCAGCCCCAGCATTTT

v_call: TRBV5-1
j_call: TRBJ1-6
d_call: TRBD1
cdr3_length: 17
clone_size: -
cdr3_aa: CASSLAGTGDSNSPLHF
cdr3_nt: TGCGCCAGCAGCTTGGCCGGGACAGGGGACAGCAATTCACCCCTCCACTTT

v_call: TRBV6-5
j_call: TRBJ2-5
d_call: -
cdr3_length: 16
clone_size: -
cdr3_aa: CASSYSPDILQETQYF
cdr3_nt: TGTGCCAGCAGTTACTCCCCTGATATACTCCAAGAGACCCAGTACTTC

v_call: TRBV7-9
j_call: TRBJ1-1
d_call: -
cdr3_length: 15
clone_size: -
cdr3_aa: CASRDKTGPATEAFF
cdr3_nt: TGTGCCAGCAGAGATAAAACAGGGCCAGCCACTGAAGCTTTCTTT

v_call: TRBV28
j_call: TRBJ1-2
d_call: -
cdr3_length: 13
clone_size: once
cdr3_aa: CASRSGTAYGYTF
cdr3_nt: TGTGCCAGCAGGTCCGGGACTGCCTATGGCTACACCTTC

v_call: TRBV2
j_call: TRBJ2-6
d_call: -
cdr3_length: 13
clone_size: -
cdr3_aa: CASNIGGANVLTF
cdr3_nt: TGTGCCAGCAACATCGGGGGGGCCAACGTCCTGACTTTC

v_call: TRBV19
j_call: TRBJ2-7
d_call: TRBD1
cdr3_length: 15
clone_size: -
cdr3_aa: CASSIGTESTYEQYF
cdr3_nt: TGTGCCAGTAGTATTGGGACAGAATCCACCTACGAGCAGTACTTC

v_call: TRBV25-1
j_call: TRBJ1-2
d_call: TRBD1
cdr3_length: 13
clone_size: -
cdr3_aa: CASSRDSHYGYTF
cdr3_nt: TGTGCCAGCAGTCGGGACAGCCACTATGGCTACACCTTC

v_call: TRBV7-2
j_call: TRBJ2-5
d_call: -
cdr3_length: 14
clone_size: -
cdr3_aa: CASSWGRIQETQYF
cdr3_nt: TGTGCCAGCAGCTGGGGCCGGATCCAAGAGACCCAGTACTTC

v_call: TRBV3-1/TRBV3-2
j_call: TRBJ2-1
d_call: -
cdr3_length: 15
clone_size: -
cdr3_aa: CASSPTRRIWGEQFF
cdr3_nt: TGTGCCAGCAGCCCGACTAGACGTATCTGGGGTGAGCAGTTCTTC

v_call: TRBV18
j_call: TRBJ2-1
d_call: TRBD2
cdr3_length: 15
clone_size: once
cdr3_aa: CASSQRSGDYNEQFF
cdr3_nt: TGTGCCAGCTCACAAAGAAGCGGGGACTACAATGAGCAGTTCTTC

v_call: TRBV5-1
j_call: TRBJ2-5
d_call: -
cdr3_length: 16
clone_size: -
cdr3_aa: CASSLMGTPIGETQYF
cdr3_nt: TGCGCCAGCAGCTTGATGGGGACTCCAATCGGAGAGACCCAGTACTTC